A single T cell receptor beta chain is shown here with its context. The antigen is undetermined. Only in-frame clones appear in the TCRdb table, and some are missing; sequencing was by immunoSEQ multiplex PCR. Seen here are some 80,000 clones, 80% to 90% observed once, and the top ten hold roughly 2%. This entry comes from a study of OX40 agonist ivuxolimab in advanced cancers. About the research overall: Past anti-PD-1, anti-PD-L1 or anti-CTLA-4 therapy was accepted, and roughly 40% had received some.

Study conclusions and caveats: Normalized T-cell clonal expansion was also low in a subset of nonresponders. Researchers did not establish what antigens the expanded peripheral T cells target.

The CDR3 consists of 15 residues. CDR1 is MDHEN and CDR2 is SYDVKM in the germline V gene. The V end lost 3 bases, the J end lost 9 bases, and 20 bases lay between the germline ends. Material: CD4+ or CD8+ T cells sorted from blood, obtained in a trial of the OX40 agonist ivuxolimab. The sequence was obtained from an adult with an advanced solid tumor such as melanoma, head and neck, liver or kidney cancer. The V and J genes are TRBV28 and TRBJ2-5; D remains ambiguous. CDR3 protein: CASSFITLPGRAQYF. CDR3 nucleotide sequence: TGTGCCAGCAGTTTCATCACGCTCCCGGGTCGCGCCCAGTACTTC.